This T cell receptor (beta chain) came from a study of radiotherapy plus CTLA-4 blockade in lung cancer. The method was immunoSEQ multiplex PCR; TCRdb's version includes in-frame clones alone and lacks a portion of them. The sample lists about 80,000 clones; about 78% were seen once. Study-wide results and limits: The study found tumor-derived TCR clones expanded in blood after radiotherapy plus ipilimumab.

V lost 3 bases and J lost 5, with 14 bases in between. CDR1 LNHDA and CDR2 SQIVND come from the germline V gene (reference sequence). The CDR3 loop spans 14 amino acids. With regard to this clone: Its antigen remains unknown.

J is TRBJ2-7 and V is TRBV19; tentative D call: TRBD2 (6 bases). The material was peripheral blood, obtained from a patient treated with radiotherapy plus ipilimumab. The clonotype comes from a human donor with non-small cell lung cancer whose response to radiotherapy plus ipilimumab could not be evaluated. Some clones in this sample may be carry-over from other donors' samples. The CDR3 DNA reads TGTGCCAGTAGTATTGGAGGGTACTCGGACGAGCAGTACTTC. Translated, it gives CASSIGGYSDEQYF.